The T cell receptor (beta chain) under discussion was sequenced for a study of regulatory T cells in long-lasting Graves disease. V shed 2 bases and J shed 1 base, with 5 bases lying between them. This CDR3 contains 12 residues. CDR1 and CDR2 from the germline V gene are DFQATT and SNEGSKA (reference sequence). Time point specified: newly diagnosed GD, antithyroid drugs for less than 3 months. The TCR library was made from RNA that had been extracted from PBMCs in TRIzol. This clonotype was picked up many times. Its target is not known. Construction of TCR beta libraries relied on iRepertoire HTBI primers and on Arm-PCR targeting CDR3 regions. Each CDR3 protein is one row after TCRdb ran MiXCR on the multiplex PCR reads. The sample comprises under 800,000 distinct CDR3 sequences, around 15% of which are singletons, and 18% rests with the top ten. Overall study findings and caveats: With persistent disease, TRBV28, TRBJ1-2 and TRBJ2-5 were the favored segments.

These records were also assigned to another study, of T cells in Graves' hyperthyroidism and ophthalmopathy.

This TCR derives from a woman younger than 45 with Graves disease. The chain recombines TRBV20-1 with TRBJ1-1; no clear D. Sequenced material: peripheral blood mononuclear cells (PBMCs), taken at new diagnosis, from a patient treated with antithyroid drugs. The DNA of the CDR3 is TGCAGTGCTAGATCAGGGAACACTGAAGCTTTCTTT. This encodes CSARSGNTEAFF.